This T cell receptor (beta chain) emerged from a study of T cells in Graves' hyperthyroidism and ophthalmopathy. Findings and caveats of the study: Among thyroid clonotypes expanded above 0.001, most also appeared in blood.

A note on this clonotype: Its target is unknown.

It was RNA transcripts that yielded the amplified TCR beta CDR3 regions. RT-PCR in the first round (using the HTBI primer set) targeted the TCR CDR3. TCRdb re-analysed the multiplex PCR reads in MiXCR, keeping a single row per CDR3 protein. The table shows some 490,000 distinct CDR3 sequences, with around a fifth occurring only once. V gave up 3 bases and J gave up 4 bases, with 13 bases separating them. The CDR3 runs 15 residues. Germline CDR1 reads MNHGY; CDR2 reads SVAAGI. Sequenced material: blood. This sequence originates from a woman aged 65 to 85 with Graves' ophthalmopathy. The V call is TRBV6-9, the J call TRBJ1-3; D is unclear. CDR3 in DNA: TGTGCCAGCAGTTACGATGGGGTGTCAGGAAACACCATATATTTT. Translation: CASSYDGVSGNTIYF.